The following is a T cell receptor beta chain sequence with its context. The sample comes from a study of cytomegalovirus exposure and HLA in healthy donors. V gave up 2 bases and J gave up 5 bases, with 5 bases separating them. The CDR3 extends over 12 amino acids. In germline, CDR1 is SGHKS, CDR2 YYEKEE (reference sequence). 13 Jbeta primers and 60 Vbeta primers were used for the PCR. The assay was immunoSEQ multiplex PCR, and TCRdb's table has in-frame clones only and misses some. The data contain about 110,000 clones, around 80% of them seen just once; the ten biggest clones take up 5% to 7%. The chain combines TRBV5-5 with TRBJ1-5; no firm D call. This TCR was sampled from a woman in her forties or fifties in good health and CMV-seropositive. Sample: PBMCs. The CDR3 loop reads CASSFPDQPQHF. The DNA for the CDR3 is TGTGCCAGCAGCTTCCCGGATCAGCCCCAGCATTTT.